This TCR beta chain was documented in a study of cytomegalovirus exposure and HLA in healthy donors (dated by TCRdb to the late 2010s). About the investigation overall: According to a later analysis, one platform produced both the 120 validation repertoires and the 730 or so repertoires of the first cohort. The aim of the study was to test whether cataloging public T cell receptors could identify signatures of past pathogen exposure. In addition to the first cohort of 666 subjects, a separate validation cohort of over 90 different subjects was used. To predict cytomegalovirus infection status, the study combined high-throughput TCR immunosequencing, statistical association of individual TCRs with disease status, and machine learning. What the work shows at the level of the full study, not this receptor alone: According to the authors, the approach could potentially be generalized to other disease states and immunological phenotypes. The study gave a list of more than 150 TCR beta chains associated with cytomegalovirus. Most TCR sequences were observed very rarely across donors, whereas some public TCRs were present in many individuals. In both the original and validation cohorts, the classifier was reported to diagnose cytomegalovirus status with high specificity and sensitivity. In vitro tests confirmed that three of the cytomegalovirus-associated TCR beta chains recognize cytomegalovirus antigens. The validation cohort had no HLA typing available for a later analysis, so co-occurrence within that cohort was assessed over all 120 repertoires. In a later analysis, TCRs clustered in the first cohort were found to also tend to co-occur in the approximately 120 validation repertoires, with about 94% of cluster scores above 0.

Library construction relied on the immunoSEQ multiplex PCR assay. Processing in the source paper ran as follows. To diagnose cytomegalovirus status from the catalog of TCR beta chain sequences, a statistical classification framework was built. TCRdb limited this immuneACCESS table to in-frame rearrangements with V and J called. A share of clones is missing; checked studies link under half to unresolved V genes, and the rest is unexplained. D and trimming were read from the DNA, whereas the V and J calls and clone size are those reported in that table. This sample gives some 160,000 clones in total; around 90% of them show up just once. The biggest ten clones account for about 3% of the sample. The donors were included in the validation cohort of some 120 subjects, a group kept apart from the roughly 670-subject first cohort. V sheds 7 bases and J sheds 1 base, leaving 17 bases between their ends. Including the terminal cysteine and phenylalanine, the CDR3 comprises 16 residues. This entry keeps only the CDR3 DNA: 48 bases, framed from base 1. Based on the germline V gene, the CDR1 and CDR2 sequences are SNHLY and FYNNEI.

Points on this clone: The clone's antigen remains unknown. Base quality data are lacking; no much larger clone is found one base away.

The chain joins TRBV2 to TRBJ1-5; tentative D gene TRBD1, with 5 bases matching. Sequenced: PBMCs. The clonotype was recovered from a man aged 18 to 30 in good health and CMV-seronegative. The bases read TGTGCCAGCAAAGCAGGATCGGGGGGGAGCAATCAGCCCCAGCATTTT. Translated, it reads CASKAGSGGSNQPQHF. The entire variable domain, with the stretches around the CDR3 drawn from the reference TRBV2 and TRBJ1-5 proteins, is EPEVTQTPSHQVTQMGQEVILRCVPISNHLYFYWYRQILGQKVEFLVSFYNNEISEKSEIFDDQFSVERPDGSNFTLKIRSTKLEDSAMYFCASKAGSGGSNQPQHFGDGTRLSIL.